The present T cell receptor beta chain was sequenced within a study of tumor-infiltrating lymphocytes in primary liver carcinoma. Study-level information: The study enrolled male and female patients aged 30 to 69 years. Study-level findings and limits: Appearing in all five tumor regions was true of only about 8-25% of top clones.

This clonotype was seen repeatedly, ten times or more. Its specificity is unknown. Unsorted bulk tissue, roughly 20-32 mg of it, served as the source for co-extraction of RNA and DNA. Tumors were each sampled at five separate regions. With roughly 540 ng total RNA as template and a constant-region primer, TCR beta cDNA was made. Modified slightly, ARM-PCR produced TCR beta libraries over three nested multiplex PCR rounds. Two initial PCR rounds of around 10 cycles each paired TRBV1-TRBV30 forward primers with a C-beta reverse primer. TCRdb itself ran the multiplex PCR reads through MiXCR, one entry per CDR3 protein. The sample lists more than 75,000 distinct CDR3 sequences; around 70% were seen once. V dropped 10 bases and J dropped 5 bases, with 12 bases sitting between them. There are 12 residues in the CDR3. CDR1 is MDHEN, CDR2 SYDVKM, per germline.

The genes are TRBV28 and TRBJ1-5; D possibly corresponds to TRBD1 (6 bases). The receptor comes from a man aged 35-49 years with primary liver carcinoma and hepatitis B virus infection. Sequenced input: liver tumor tissue from sampling region 1. The subset here: tumor region T1, superior pole. The CDR3 spells CATRQVDQPQHF. CDR3 nucleotide sequence: TGTGCCACCCGACAGGTGGATCAGCCCCAGCATTTT.